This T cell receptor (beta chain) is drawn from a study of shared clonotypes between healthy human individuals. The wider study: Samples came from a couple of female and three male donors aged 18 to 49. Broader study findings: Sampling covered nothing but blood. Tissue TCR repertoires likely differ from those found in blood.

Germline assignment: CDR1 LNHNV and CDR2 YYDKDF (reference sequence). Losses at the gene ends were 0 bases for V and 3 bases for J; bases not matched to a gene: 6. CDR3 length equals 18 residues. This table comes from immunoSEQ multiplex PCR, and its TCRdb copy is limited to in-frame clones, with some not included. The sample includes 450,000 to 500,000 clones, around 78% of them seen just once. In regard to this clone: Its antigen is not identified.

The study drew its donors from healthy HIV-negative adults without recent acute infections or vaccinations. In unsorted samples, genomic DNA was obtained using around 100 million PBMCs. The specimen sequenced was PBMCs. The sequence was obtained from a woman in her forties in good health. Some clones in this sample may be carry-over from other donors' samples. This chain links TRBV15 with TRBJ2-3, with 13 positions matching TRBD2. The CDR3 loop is CATSRDPRGLAGTDTQYF. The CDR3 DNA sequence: TGTGCCACCAGCAGAGACCCCCGGGGACTAGCGGGGACAGATACGCAGTATTTT.